These 27 T cell receptor beta chains share one sample of origin, sequenced in a study of memory CD4+ T cells and cytomegalovirus serostatus. Profiling relied on immunoSEQ multiplex PCR, and the TCRdb table lists in-frame clones only, not all of them. The sample carries about 50,000 clones, 82% recorded once. Single viable CD3+CD4+CD8-CD45RO+ cells were sorted as the memory CD4+ T cells. The sample taken for sequencing was memory CD4+ T cells from blood. These receptors were taken from an adult in good health and CMV-seronegative.

This clone was recorded once. The gene calls are TRBV4-3 and TRBJ1-5, with D perhaps TRBD1 (6 bases). Germline CDR1 and CDR2: LGHNA and YSLEER. The CDR3 has 14 residues. Trimming left V 4 bases short and J 9 bases short, with 16 bases between. DNA of the CDR3: TGCGCCAGCAGCCCTTCCGGGGGCTCCCGGCCCCAGCATTTT. It yields the protein CASSPSGGSRPQHF.

The chain has TRBV7-2 and TRBJ1-3; D perhaps matches TRBD1 (6 bases). The V end lost 5 bases, the J end lost 0 bases, and 8 bases lay between the germline ends. This CDR3 contains 14 residues. Germline loops: CDR1 SGHTA, CDR2 FQGNSA. The CDR3 nucleotides read TGTGCCAGCAGCCGGACAGTCTCTGGAAACACCATATATTTT. The encoded protein is CASSRTVSGNTIYF.

The chain carries TRBV11-2 and TRBJ1-1, with 9 bases fitting TRBD1. Germline values: CDR1 SGHAT, CDR2 FQNNGV. There are 15 residues in the CDR3. V lost 5 bases, J lost 1 base, and 5 bases stayed unmatched. The CDR3 DNA reads as TGTGCCAGCAGCCGGACAGGGGTGGGGAACACTGAAGCTTTCTTT. Amino acid sequence: CASSRTGVGNTEAFF.

The rearrangement joins TRBV18 to TRBJ1-1; 11 nucleotides line up with TRBD1. The germline CDR1 and CDR2 sequences are KGHSH and LQKENI. The CDR3 is 16 amino acids. V dropped 6 bases and J dropped 1; count of bases not matched to a gene: 7. In DNA form, the CDR3 reads TGTGCCAGCTCTCTACTCGGGACAGGGGGGAACACTGAAGCTTTCTTT. Translated: CASSLLGTGGNTEAFF.

The table lists this clone with a count of one. This chain uses TRBV6-1 with TRBJ1-2, with 8 bases aligning to TRBD1. The germline gives CDR1 MNHNS, CDR2 SASEGT. The CDR3 extends over 12 amino acids. V shed 11 bases, J shed 7 bases, and the junction held 9 bases outside the gene matches. CDR3 region: CAGFRGRGGYTF. CDR3 DNA sequence: TGTGCCGGATTCAGGGGGCGAGGTGGCTACACCTTC.

The gene calls are TRBV7-2 and TRBJ1-1; unclear D gene. CDR1 SGHTA and CDR2 FQGNSA come from the germline V gene. V was cut by 1 base and J by 10 bases, with 10 bases left in between. The CDR3 has 12 residues. CDR3 DNA sequence: TGTGCCAGCAGCTTAGGACGGTTGGCAGCTTTCTTT. Its translation: CASSLGRLAAFF.

J is TRBJ1-5 and V is TRBV7-2, with 7 bases fitting TRBD1. Germline CDR1 is SGHTA and CDR2 is FQGNSA. Trimming cost V 4 bases and J 0 bases; bases outside gene matches: 3. The CDR3 runs 15 residues. Here the CDR3 reads CASSWTGSSNQPQHF. The CDR3 DNA reads TGTGCCAGCAGCTGGACAGGAAGTAGCAATCAGCCCCAGCATTTT.

The J gene is TRBJ2-2, the V gene TRBV7-2; TRBD1 matches at 8 bases. The CDR3 runs 15 residues. CDR1 and CDR2 (germline): SGHTA, FQGNSA. Germline trimming cut 6 bases from V and 5 bases from J; bases unmatched to any gene: 8. The CDR3 loop is CASRDGQGVTGELFF. CDR3 nucleotides: TGTGCCAGCAGGGACGGACAGGGAGTAACCGGGGAGCTGTTTTTT.

In this sample, this clone turned up once. The chain carries TRBV19 and TRBJ1-6; no reliable D call. The CDR3 spans 13 residues. Germline loops: CDR1 LNHDA, CDR2 SQIVND (reference sequence). Trimming pared 5 bases from V and 7 bases from J, leaving 9 bases between. CDR3 loop: CASSLRENSPLHF. CDR3 in DNA: TGTGCCAGTAGTCTGCGGGAAAATTCACCCCTCCACTTT.

This chain connects TRBV20-1 to TRBJ1-3; D is uncertain. V lost 3 bases and J 8 bases, leaving 8 bases between the germline ends. There are 11 residues in the CDR3. CDR1 is DFQATT, CDR2 SNEGSKA, per germline (reference sequence). CDR3 region: CSASYGHTIYF. In DNA form, the CDR3 reads TGCAGTGCTAGCTACGGCCACACCATATATTTT.

V is TRBV4-3 and J is TRBJ1-3; D unresolved. The germline V gene encodes CDR1 LGHNA and CDR2 YSLEER. V shed 0 bases and J shed 0 bases, with 12 bases lying between them. The CDR3 is 17 residues long. The CDR3 DNA sequence: TGCGCCAGCAGCCAAGATCACGGCATTCTCTCTGGAAACACCATATATTTT. Encoded protein: CASSQDHGILSGNTIYF.

V and J are TRBV5-6 and TRBJ2-5; a weak D match, TRBD2 (5 bases). Trimming pared 0 bases from V and 2 bases from J, leaving 14 bases between. CDR3 length: 16 amino acids. In germline, CDR1 is SGHDT, CDR2 YYEEEE. The CDR3 DNA reads TGTGCCAGCAGCTTGGGGGGAGCCATTTTTCAAGAGACCCAGTACTTC. It yields the protein CASSLGGAIFQETQYF.

The chain has TRBV28 and TRBJ1-4, with D perhaps TRBD1 (5 bases). The V gene lost 1 base and the J gene lost 5 bases, with 11 bases spanning the gap. Looked up from germline, CDR1 is MDHEN and CDR2 is SYDVKM. This CDR3 region has 15 residues. The CDR3 DNA sequence: TGTGCCAGCAGTTTATTGGCGGGGGAAAATGAAAAACTGTTTTTT. Amino acids: CASSLLAGENEKLFF.

This clone has more than one count but fewer than ten. The rearrangement links TRBV9 to TRBJ1-1; D call uncertain. The germline V gene has CDR1 SGDLS and CDR2 YYNGEE. Trimming took off 0 bases at V and 3 bases at J, with 6 bases between the two ends. CDR3 length: 13 amino acids. CDR3 DNA sequence: TGTGCCAGCAGCGTAGAGTTGGACACTGAAGCTTTCTTT. It yields the protein CASSVELDTEAFF.

The chain is built from TRBV28 and TRBJ1-5; weak D call: TRBD1 (5 bases). The CDR3 spans 14 residues. V lost 6 bases and J 4 bases, leaving 13 bases between the germline ends. CDR1 and CDR2 from the germline V gene are MDHEN and SYDVKM. The CDR3 region is CASRHPGGNQPQHF. As DNA, the CDR3 is TGTGCCAGCAGGCACCCGGGGGGAAATCAGCCCCAGCATTTT.

This chain joins TRBV29-1 and TRBJ1-3, with a tentative D call TRBD1 (5 bases). Germline assignment: CDR1 SQVTM and CDR2 ANQGSEA. V lost 1 base to trimming and J lost 8 bases, with 33 bases between them. This CDR3 has 20 amino acids. The CDR3 is CSVEGFGGDEDKITDDTIYF. The CDR3 nucleotides are TGCAGCGTTGAAGGCTTCGGGGGGGACGAAGACAAAATCACGGACGACACCATATATTTT.

V and J are TRBV29-1 and TRBJ1-3, with unresolved D. V lost 6 bases and J lost 4, with 13 bases in between. CDR3 length: 13 residues. The germline CDR1 and CDR2 sequences are SQVTM and ANQGSEA. CDR3 DNA sequence: TGCAGCGTGTCGAGGAGTGGGGGAAACACCATATATTTT. Its translation: CSVSRSGGNTIYF.

The genes are TRBV6-5 and TRBJ2-3; D is possibly TRBD2 (5 bases). The germline V gene encodes CDR1 MNHEY and CDR2 SVGAGI. Deletions cut 8 bases from V and 10 bases from J, with 13 bases between. CDR3 length: 11 residues. CDR3 DNA: TGTGCCAGCGGGAGACGGAGCGCGCAGTATTTT. This encodes CASGRRSAQYF.

The chain recombines TRBV6-6 with TRBJ2-2, with TRBD2 identical over 7 bases. This CDR3 is 13 amino acids long. Germline V CDR1 and CDR2: MNHNY, SVGAGI (reference sequence). The junction had 5 bases not matched to a gene; V was cut back by 5 bases and J by 8 bases. The CDR3 loop is CASSQQLAGELFF. The CDR3 bases are TGTGCCAGCAGTCAACAACTAGCGGGGGAGCTGTTTTTT.

V is TRBV7-2 and J is TRBJ2-3; the D is unclear. The V and J ends lost 5 bases and 2 bases respectively, with 11 bases between them. The germline CDR1 and CDR2 sequences are SGHTA and FQGNSA. The CDR3 length is 14 residues. The DNA of the CDR3 is TGTGCCAGCAGCGACGGAGTCATCACAGATACGCAGTATTTT. The encoded protein is CASSDGVITDTQYF.

The rearrangement links TRBV7-3 to TRBJ2-5; TRBD2 agrees at 8 bases. The CDR3 runs to 14 residues. Germline CDR1 is SGHTA and CDR2 is FQGTGA. V lost 5 bases and J lost 5; bases outside the gene matches: 7. The CDR3 region is CASSAAGGGETQYF. DNA of the CDR3: TGTGCCAGCAGCGCCGCGGGGGGCGGGGAGACCCAGTACTTC.

The chain joins TRBV9 to TRBJ2-2; D remains ambiguous. Between the trimmed V and J ends, which lost 1 base and 5 bases, there was a span of 6 bases. Germline lookup yields CDR1 SGDLS and CDR2 YYNGEE. The CDR3 contains 13 residues. The CDR3 nucleotides read TGTGCCAGCAGCGTAACATTGACCGGGGAGCTGTTTTTT. Protein: CASSVTLTGELFF. The full variable domain, with the rest looked up from reference TRBV9 and TRBJ2-2, is DSGVTQTPKHLITATGQRVTLRCSPRSGDLSVYWYQQSLDQGLQFLIQYYNGEERAKGNILERFSAQQFPDLHSELNLSSLELGDSALYFCASSVTLTGELFFGEGSRLTVL.

The chain joins TRBV10-3 to TRBJ2-5; D is possibly TRBD2 (6 bases). The V end lost 0 bases, the J end lost 2 bases, and 25 bases lay between the germline ends. Germline loops: CDR1 ENHRY, CDR2 SYGVKD. CDR3 length equals 20 residues. CDR3 region: CAISESVGTSRGNGQETQYF. The CDR3 DNA reads as TGTGCCATCAGTGAGTCGGTGGGAACAAGCCGGGGGAATGGACAAGAGACCCAGTACTTC.

V is TRBV7-3 and J is TRBJ2-2; D is possibly TRBD1 or TRBD2 (5 bases each). The germline CDR1 and CDR2 sequences are SGHTA and FQGTGA. V shed 2 bases and J shed 4 bases, with 8 bases lying between them. The CDR3 runs to 14 residues. The chain's CDR3 is CASSLSGTTGELFF. The DNA for the CDR3 is TGTGCCAGCAGCTTATCAGGGACCACCGGGGAGCTGTTTTTT.

V is TRBV5-1 and J is TRBJ2-1; D perhaps matches TRBD1 (7 bases). Germline-derived CDR1 and CDR2 are SGHRS and YFSETQ. The V gene lost 4 bases and the J gene lost 7 bases, with 21 bases spanning the gap. This CDR3 spans 16 amino acids. CDR3 region: CASSTRQGGSGNEQFF. CDR3 nucleotides: TGCGCCAGCAGCACTCGTCAGGGGGGAAGTGGAAATGAGCAGTTCTTC.

The chain recombines TRBV4-2 with TRBJ2-2; unclear D gene. Trimming cost V 1 base and J 0 bases, with 6 bases left between them. The CDR3 has 15 amino acids. Germline lookup yields CDR1 LGHNA and CDR2 YNFKEQ. The CDR3 sequence: CASSQAGANTGELFF. The DNA of the CDR3 is TGTGCCAGCAGCCAAGCGGGTGCGAACACCGGGGAGCTGTTTTTT.

This clone was picked up one time. The chain is built from TRBV19 and TRBJ1-5; D is unclear. Germline-derived CDR1 and CDR2 are LNHDA and SQIVND (reference sequence). Trimming shortened V by 2 bases and J by 5 bases, and 7 bases separated the two germline ends. This CDR3 is 13 amino acids long. The CDR3 reads CASSIYRDQPQHF. The CDR3, as DNA: TGTGCCAGTAGTATATATCGGGATCAGCCCCAGCATTTT.